Listed below are T cell receptor beta chains from one sample, sequenced in a study of T-cell reconstitution after alpha-beta-depleted transplantation in children. TCRdb recomputed calls from the PCR reads with MiXCR, one row per CDR3 protein. This sample has about 980,000 distinct CDR3 sequences, with about 29% found just once. This specimen consisted of PBMCs, mostly from graft donor cells, obtained 360 days after TCRalphabeta/CD19-depleted stem cell transplant. These receptors were taken from a boy younger than two who had a stem cell transplant for SCID, so the T cells may come from the graft donor. The CDR3 runs from the conserved cysteine through the conserved F or W. The order of the fields is D gene, J gene, V gene, clone size, CDR3 DNA, CDR3 protein. A D gene is named only where the DNA matches it firmly. Clone sizes are given selectively: once, few, many, or a class where the clone is expanded.

NA | TRBJ2-5 | TRBV10-3 | NA | TGTGCCATCAGTGAACTCCAGGTTGGGGGGAAAGAGACCCAGTACTTC | CAISELQVGGKETQYF
NA | TRBJ2-5 | TRBV7-2 | NA | TGTGCCAGCAGCTCAGGGCCCCAACAAGAGACCCAGTACTTC | CASSSGPQQETQYF
TRBD2 | TRBJ2-3 | TRBV27 | NA | TGTGCCAGCAGTTTATCGATGCGGGGGGCCCGAGATACGCAGTATTTT | CASSLSMRGARDTQYF
TRBD1 | TRBJ2-3 | TRBV20-1 | NA | TGCAGTGCTAGAGCCCGGGACAGGGTCACAGATACGCAGTATTTT | CSARARDRVTDTQYF
TRBD1 | TRBJ1-6 | TRBV20-1 | NA | TGCAGTGCTAGAGAACAGGGGTTGAGCAATTCACCCCTCCACTTT | CSAREQGLSNSPLHF
TRBD2 | TRBJ2-1 | TRBV29-1 | NA | TGCAGCGTATCAAAGGAGGCGGGGGTCAATGAGCAGTTCTTC | CSVSKEAGVNEQFF
NA | TRBJ2-1 | TRBV29-1 | NA | TGCAGCGTTGAGAGGGTCCGGAATGAGCAGTTCTTC | CSVERVRNEQFF
NA | TRBJ2-7 | TRBV7-2 | few | TGTGCCAGCAGCACGGGACACCCCTACGAGCAGTACTTC | CASSTGHPYEQYF
TRBD1 | TRBJ2-5 | TRBV28 | few | TGTGCCAGCAGTTTTGAGGACAGGGGGCTCCAAGAGACCCAGTACTTC | CASSFEDRGLQETQYF
NA | TRBJ2-1 | TRBV7-9 | NA | TGTGCCAGCAGCACCCAGTCCCGATACAATGAGCAGTTCTTC | CASSTQSRYNEQFF
NA | TRBJ2-5 | TRBV7-8 | few | TGTGCCAGCAGCTTAAGCCCCCCGGAGACCCAGTACTTC | CASSLSPPETQYF
NA | TRBJ2-2 | TRBV6-2/TRBV6-3 | few | TGTGCCAGCGGTACACGGAGGATCGGGGAGCTGTTTTTT | CASGTRRIGELFF
TRBD1 | TRBJ1-6 | TRBV7-9 | few | TGTGCCAGCAGCTTAGGGGACAGGGCGGATTCACCCCTCCACTTT | CASSLGDRADSPLHF
TRBD1 | TRBJ2-1 | TRBV11-2 | few | TGTGCCAGCAGCTATTATAGCCCCGCTGCTGGCCGGGACAGGGATCATGAGCAGTTCTTC | CASSYYSPAAGRDRDHEQFF
TRBD2 | TRBJ2-1 | TRBV27 | few | TGTGCCAGCAGTTTATCACTAAGCGGGGGGCGCCTCGATGAGCAGTTCTTC | CASSLSLSGGRLDEQFF
NA | TRBJ2-3 | TRBV4-2 | few | TGTGCCAGCAGCCAGCGACCGGGACCAAGACCAGATACGCAGTATTTT | CASSQRPGPRPDTQYF
NA | TRBJ2-2 | TRBV5-1 | NA | TGCGCCAGCCGCAGGGGAGAGAACACCGGGGAGCTGTTTTTT | CASRRGENTGELFF
TRBD1 | TRBJ2-7 | TRBV5-1 | NA | TGCGCCAGCAGCCCTGGCGGGGACAGGGAGGACGAGCAGTACTTC | CASSPGGDREDEQYF
TRBD2 | TRBJ2-1 | TRBV4-1 | NA | TGCGCCAGCAGCCAAGATAGGCTAGCGGGGGGGAGGGGCAATGAGCAGTTCTTC | CASSQDRLAGGRGNEQFF
TRBD1 | TRBJ1-5 | TRBV20-1 | NA | TGCAGTGCTACGACAGGGAATCAGCCCCAGCATTTT | CSATTGNQPQHF
TRBD2 | TRBJ2-5 | TRBV23-1 | NA | TGCGCCAGCAGTCACCCGCCGACTAGCGGAGTGCAAGAGACCCAGTACTTC | CASSHPPTSGVQETQYF
NA | TRBJ1-2 | TRBV29-1 | few | TGCAGCGTTGAAACGGGACACCCCGGCTATGGCTACACCTTC | CSVETGHPGYGYTF
NA | TRBJ1-1 | TRBV6-2/TRBV6-3 | NA | TGTGCCAGCAGTTACGCCAGTTTGAACACTGAAGCTTTCTTT | CASSYASLNTEAFF
TRBD2 | TRBJ2-1 | TRBV29-1 | few | TGCAGCGTGCTTAGCGGGGGGGGCTACAATGAGCAGTTCTTC | CSVLSGGGYNEQFF
NA | TRBJ1-3 | TRBV18 | NA | TGTGCCAGCTCACCCCCCTATCCCGGAAACACCATATATTTT | CASSPPYPGNTIYF
TRBD1 | TRBJ2-1 | TRBV5-1 | NA | TGCGCCAGCAGCTTTTCCCCCCCCGGGACAGGGAATGAGCAGTTCTTC | CASSFSPPGTGNEQFF
TRBD1 | TRBJ2-7 | TRBV5-1 | NA | TGCGCCAGCAGTTTGGACGTGGGGACAGGGTCCTACGAGCAGTACTTC | CASSLDVGTGSYEQYF
TRBD2 | TRBJ2-1 | TRBV20-1 | NA | TGCAGTGCTGGTATAGCGGGGGGGCCGTACAATGAGCAGTTCTTC | CSAGIAGGPYNEQFF
TRBD2 | TRBJ2-3 | TRBV12-3/TRBV12-4 | few | TGTGCCAGCAGTCCTTCAATAGCGGGAGGCACAGATACGCAGTATTTT | CASSPSIAGGTDTQYF
NA | TRBJ2-7 | TRBV20-1 | once | TGCAGTGCTAGAGGGACGGCACTCTCCTACGAGCAGTACTTC | CSARGTALSYEQYF
TRBD2 | TRBJ2-3 | TRBV27 | NA | TGTGCCAGCAGTTCCCGACTAGCGGGGGCCCACACAGATACGCAGTATTTT | CASSSRLAGAHTDTQYF
NA | TRBJ1-1 | TRBV20-1 | few | TGCAGTGCCTTCATTAACACTGAAGCTTTCTTT | CSAFINTEAFF
NA | TRBJ1-4 | TRBV7-8 | NA | TGTGCCAGCAGCCGGCGACAGATTGCAACTAATGAAAAACTGTTTTTT | CASSRRQIATNEKLFF
TRBD1 | TRBJ1-1 | TRBV4-3 | NA | TGCGCCAGCAGCCAAGTTAGGGACAGATCAAACACTGAAGCTTTCTTT | CASSQVRDRSNTEAFF
TRBD1 | TRBJ1-1 | TRBV5-1 | few | TGCGCCAGCAGCTTGACCTCGACAGGGGGCACTGAAGCTTTCTTT | CASSLTSTGGTEAFF
NA | TRBJ2-1 | TRBV4-1 | NA | TGCGCCAGCAGCCAAGATCGAACGACAGGAATTGAGCAGTTCTTC | CASSQDRTTGIEQFF
NA | TRBJ1-2 | TRBV2 | NA | TGTGCCAGCAGCCCCCGGGAGGGGGTGAGCGGCTACACCTTC | CASSPREGVSGYTF
TRBD1 | TRBJ2-5 | TRBV12-3/TRBV12-4 | few | TGTGCCAGCAGCCCCACCGGGACAGGGGAAGAGACCCAGTACTTC | CASSPTGTGEETQYF
TRBD1 | TRBJ2-7 | TRBV5-6 | few | TGTGCCAGCACCTACAGGGGTCGGCAGTACTTC | CASTYRGRQYF
TRBD2 | TRBJ2-7 | TRBV2 | once | TGTGCCAGCAGTTACACCGGGACTACCTACGAGCAGTACTTC | CASSYTGTTYEQYF
NA | TRBJ1-5 | TRBV24-1 | NA | TGTGCCACCAGAGGGAGGAGCAATCAGCCCCAGCATTTT | CATRGRSNQPQHF
NA | TRBJ2-5 | TRBV7-9 | few | TGTGCCAGCTCCCGGGGGGCCGCCCAAGAGACCCAGTACTTC | CASSRGAAQETQYF
NA | TRBJ2-3 | TRBV6-4 | NA | TGTGCCAGCAGTGGCTTTTCGGGGGCAGATACGCAGTATTTT | CASSGFSGADTQYF
NA | TRBJ1-4 | TRBV7-6 | many | TGTGCCAGCAGCGATAGGGAAGCTAATGAAAAACTGTTTTTT | CASSDREANEKLFF
NA | TRBJ2-7 | TRBV20-1 | NA | TGCAGTAAAACGAGCGGCTACGAGCAGTACTTC | CSKTSGYEQYF
NA | TRBJ2-2 | TRBV5-5 | few | TGTGCCAGCAGCTTTGACCCGTACACCGGGGAGCTGTTTTTT | CASSFDPYTGELFF
NA | TRBJ2-3 | TRBV11-1 | NA | TGTGCCAGCAGCCCCCGTTGGGTGGCAGATACGCAGTATTTT | CASSPRWVADTQYF
NA | TRBJ2-1 | TRBV27 | many | TGTGCCAGCAGCTACAGGGCCTGGGATGAGCAGTTCTTC | CASSYRAWDEQFF
TRBD2 | TRBJ2-3 | TRBV29-1 | NA | TGCAGCGTCGGACTAGCGGGGAGCACAGATACGCAGTATTTT | CSVGLAGSTDTQYF
NA | TRBJ1-2 | TRBV19 | NA | TGTGCCAGTAGTATCCCGGCCGGGGCTAACTATGGCTACACCTTC | CASSIPAGANYGYTF
NA | TRBJ1-3 | TRBV29-1 | few | TGCAGCGTTGTCGGGACAACTGGAAACACCATATATTTT | CSVVGTTGNTIYF
NA | TRBJ2-2 | TRBV21-1 | NA | TGTGCCAGCAGCAAAGCGCTTTCGACGGGGGAACAAAAATGGGAGCTGTTTTTT | CASSKALSTGEQKWELFF
NA | TRBJ2-1 | TRBV12-3/TRBV12-4 | few | TGTGCCAGCAGTCCGGACGGACACTACAATGAGCAGTTCTTC | CASSPDGHYNEQFF
NA | TRBJ2-1 | TRBV7-9 | NA | TGTGCCAGCAGCGTGAATGAGCAGTTCTTC | CASSVNEQFF
TRBD2 | TRBJ2-7 | TRBV4-3 | NA | TGCGCCAGCAGCCAAATGACTAGCGGGGGGTCGAGCTCCTACGAGCAGTACTTC | CASSQMTSGGSSSYEQYF
NA | TRBJ1-1 | TRBV15 | NA | TGTGCCACCAGCAGAGATCAACGGACGAACACTGAAGCTTTCTTT | CATSRDQRTNTEAFF
NA | TRBJ1-5 | TRBV20-1 | few | TGCAGTGCTCGGGTCTCGGGCAATCAGCCCCAGCATTTT | CSARVSGNQPQHF